This T cell receptor (beta chain) comes out of a study of T-cell reconstitution after alpha-beta-depleted transplantation in children. This clonotype was found many times. Its cognate antigen is unknown. Study results and limitations: High day-60 TCRbeta diversity in some patients came from surviving recipient T cells and thymic progenitors. Expanded graft clones numbering several hundred reportedly gave rise to alpha-beta T cells about two months after transplant.

CDR3 length equals 17 residues. Germline loops: CDR1 MNHNS, CDR2 SASEGT. V shed 7 bases and J 1 base; nucleotides not matched to a gene: 12. Unique molecular identifiers were used to barcode this TCRbeta library. Using its own MiXCR run on the PCR reads, TCRdb lists one record per CDR3 protein. The sample includes around 600,000 distinct CDR3 sequences, roughly 23% seen only once; the top ten take 12% to 15%. This receptor was taken from a boy under three years old who had a stem cell transplant for acute myeloid leukemia, so the T cells may come from the graft donor. Source: PBMCs, mostly from graft donor cells, taken 360 days after TCRalphabeta/CD19-depleted stem cell transplant. The J gene is TRBJ2-4, the V gene TRBV6-1, with 8 bases identical to TRBD2. CDR3 coding DNA: TGTGCCAGCAAAACATCCCGGGAGGGGTCGGCCAAAAACATTCAGTACTTC. Translation gives CASKTSREGSAKNIQYF.